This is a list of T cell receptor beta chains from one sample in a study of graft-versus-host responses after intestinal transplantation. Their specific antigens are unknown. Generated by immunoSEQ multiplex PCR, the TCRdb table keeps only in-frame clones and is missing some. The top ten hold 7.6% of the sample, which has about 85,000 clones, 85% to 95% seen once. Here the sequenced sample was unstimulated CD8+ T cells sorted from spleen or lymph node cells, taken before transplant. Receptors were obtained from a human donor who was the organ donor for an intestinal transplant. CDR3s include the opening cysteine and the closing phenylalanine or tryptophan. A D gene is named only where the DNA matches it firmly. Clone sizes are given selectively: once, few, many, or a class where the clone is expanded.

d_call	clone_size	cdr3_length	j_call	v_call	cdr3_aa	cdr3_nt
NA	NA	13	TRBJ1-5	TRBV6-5	CASKGGDDQPQHF	TGTGCCAGCAAAGGTGGGGATGATCAGCCCCAGCATTTT
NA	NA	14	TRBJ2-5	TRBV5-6	CASSLRDSQETQYF	TGTGCCAGCAGCCTACGGGACTCCCAAGAGACCCAGTACTTC
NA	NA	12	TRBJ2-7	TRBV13	CASSSGTYEQYF	TGTGCCAGCAGCTCGGGGACCTACGAGCAGTACTTC
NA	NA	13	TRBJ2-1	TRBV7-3	CASSWTLGYEQFF	TGTGCCAGCAGTTGGACACTCGGCTATGAGCAGTTCTTC
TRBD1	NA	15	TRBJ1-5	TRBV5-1	CASSYGTGVDQPQHF	TGCGCCAGCAGCTACGGGACAGGGGTCGATCAGCCCCAGCATTTT
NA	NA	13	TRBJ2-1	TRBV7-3	CASSPNRDYEQFF	TGTGCCAGCAGCCCCAACAGGGACTATGAGCAGTTCTTC
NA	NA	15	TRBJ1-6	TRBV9	CASSVGPEGGSPLHF	TGTGCCAGCAGCGTAGGGCCGGAGGGAGGTTCACCCCTCCACTTT
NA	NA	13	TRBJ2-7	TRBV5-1	CASSQTGSYEQYF	TGCGCCAGCAGCCAAACAGGGTCCTACGAGCAGTACTTC
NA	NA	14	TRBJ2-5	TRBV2	CASSESGAQETQYF	TGTGCCAGCAGTGAATCCGGGGCTCAAGAGACCCAGTACTTC
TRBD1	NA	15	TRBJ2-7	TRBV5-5	CASSPHEGAPYEQYF	TGTGCCAGCAGCCCGCACGAGGGGGCTCCCTACGAGCAGTACTTC
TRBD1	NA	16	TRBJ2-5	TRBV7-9	CASSLYGTGDQETQYF	TGTGCCAGCAGCTTATACGGGACAGGGGACCAAGAGACCCAGTACTTC
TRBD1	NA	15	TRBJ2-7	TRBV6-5	CASSYSGTGLYEQYF	TGTGCCAGCAGTTACTCCGGGACAGGCCTCTACGAGCAGTACTTC
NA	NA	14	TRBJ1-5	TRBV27	CASKKGMSNQPQHF	TGTGCCAGCAAGAAGGGTATGAGCAATCAGCCCCAGCATTTT
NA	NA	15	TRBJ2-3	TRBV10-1	CASSDGVANTDTQYF	TGCGCCAGCAGTGATGGGGTGGCCAACACAGATACGCAGTATTTT
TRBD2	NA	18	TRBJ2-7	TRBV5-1	CASSLVTSGGYFQDEQYF	TGCGCCAGCAGCTTGGTTACTAGCGGGGGGTATTTCCAGGACGAGCAGTACTTC
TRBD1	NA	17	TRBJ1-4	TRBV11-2	CASSTGQALGANEKLFF	TGTGCCAGCAGCACGGGACAGGCCTTAGGGGCTAATGAAAAACTGTTTTTT
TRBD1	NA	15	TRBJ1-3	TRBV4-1	CASSQGTGAGNTIYF	TGCGCCAGCAGCCAAGGGACAGGGGCTGGAAACACCATATATTTT
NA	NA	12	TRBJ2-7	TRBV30	CACQTPTYEQYF	TGTGCCTGCCAGACACCTACCTACGAGCAGTACTTC
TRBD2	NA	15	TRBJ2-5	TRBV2	CASGGLAGAQETQYF	TGTGCCAGCGGAGGACTAGCGGGGGCGCAAGAGACCCAGTACTTC
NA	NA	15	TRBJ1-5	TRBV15	CATNLNRGINQPQHF	TGTGCCACCAACTTGAATCGGGGAATCAATCAGCCCCAGCATTTT
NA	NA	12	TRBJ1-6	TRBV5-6	CASSSSDVDLHF	TGTGCCAGCAGCTCCTCCGATGTAGACCTCCACTTT
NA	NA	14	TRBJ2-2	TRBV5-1	CASSPRVNTGELFF	TGCGCCAGCAGCCCCAGGGTGAACACCGGGGAGCTGTTTTTT
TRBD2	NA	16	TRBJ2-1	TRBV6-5	CASSYSWREGYNEQFF	TGTGCCAGCAGTTACTCGTGGCGGGAGGGATACAATGAGCAGTTCTTC
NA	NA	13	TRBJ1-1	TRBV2	CASWGPMNTEAFF	TGTGCCAGCTGGGGGCCGATGAACACTGAAGCTTTCTTT
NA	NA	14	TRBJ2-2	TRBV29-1	CSALPGANTGELFF	TGCAGCGCCCTCCCCGGCGCGAACACCGGGGAGCTGTTTTTT
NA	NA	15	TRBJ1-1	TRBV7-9	CASSARQEMNTEAFF	TGTGCCAGCAGCGCCCGACAGGAAATGAACACTGAAGCTTTCTTT
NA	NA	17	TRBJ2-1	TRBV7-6	CASSLEVSGQSWNEQFF	TGTGCCAGCAGCTTAGAGGTCTCGGGCCAGTCGTGGAATGAGCAGTTCTTC
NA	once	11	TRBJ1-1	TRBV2	CASGRGTEAFF	TGTGCCAGCGGGCGAGGCACTGAAGCTTTCTTT
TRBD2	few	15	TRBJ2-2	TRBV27	CASRLAGEYTGELFF	TGTGCCAGCAGACTAGCGGGAGAATACACCGGGGAGCTGTTTTTT
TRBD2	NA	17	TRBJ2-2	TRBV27	CASSHRWTSGYTGELFF	TGTGCCAGCAGTCACCGATGGACTAGCGGGTACACCGGGGAGCTGTTTTTT
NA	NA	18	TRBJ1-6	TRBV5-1	CASSLSSVKSSYNSPLHF	TGCGCCAGCAGCTTGTCCTCTGTCAAGAGCTCCTATAATTCACCCCTCCACTTT
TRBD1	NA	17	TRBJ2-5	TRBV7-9	CASSLISPRTGLETQYF	TGTGCCAGCAGCTTAATCAGCCCCAGGACAGGGCTGGAGACCCAGTACTTC
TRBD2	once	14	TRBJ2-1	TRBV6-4	CASSPSGGTDEQFF	TGTGCCAGCAGTCCTAGCGGGGGGACGGATGAGCAGTTCTTC
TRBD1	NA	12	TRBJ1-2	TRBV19	CASGQGLYGYTF	TGTGCCAGCGGACAGGGCCTCTATGGCTACACCTTC
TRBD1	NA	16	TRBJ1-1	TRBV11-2	CASSNPTTGADTEAFF	TGTGCCAGCAGCAACCCGACGACAGGGGCTGACACTGAAGCTTTCTTT
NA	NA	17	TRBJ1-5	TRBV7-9	CASSLARGAYSNQPQHF	TGTGCCAGCAGCTTAGCACGGGGAGCCTATAGCAATCAGCCCCAGCATTTT
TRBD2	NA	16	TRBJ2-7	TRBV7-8	CASSLWTSGSQSEQYF	TGTGCCAGCAGCTTGTGGACTAGCGGGAGTCAGTCCGAGCAGTACTTC
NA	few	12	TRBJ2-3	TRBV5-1	CASSPYADTQYF	TGCGCCAGCAGCCCCTACGCAGATACGCAGTATTTT
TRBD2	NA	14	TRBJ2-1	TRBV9	CASSGGLAYNEQFF	TGTGCCAGCAGCGGGGGACTAGCCTACAATGAGCAGTTCTTC
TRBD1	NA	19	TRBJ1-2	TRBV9	CASSVAPTGGTAGDYGYTF	TGTGCCAGCAGCGTAGCTCCGACCGGAGGGACAGCGGGGGACTATGGCTACACCTTC